The following is a T cell receptor beta chain sequence with its context. Its antigen remains unidentified. The data derive from a study of cytomegalovirus exposure and HLA in healthy donors. The CDR3 totals 14 residues. The V and J ends lost 3 bases and 6 bases respectively, with 11 bases between them. CDR1 and CDR2 (germline): KGHSH, LQKENI. Study outcomes and limitations: TRBV6-2, TRBV6-3 and some other V segments were unresolvable in 87-base-pair reads. Using a false discovery rate of 0.05, a later analysis showed that 16,951 TCR beta sequences were associated with HLA alleles.

Vbeta (60) and Jbeta (13) primers were used in the PCR. Method: immunoSEQ multiplex PCR; TCRdb's copy keeps in-frame clones and lacks some. There are roughly 160,000 clones in the sample; approximately 88% occur only once, and 0.75% to 0.95% lies in the top ten. This rearrangement joins TRBV18 to TRBJ2-2; perhaps TRBD1 as D (5 bases). Sequencing used PBMCs. This TCR was sampled from a woman in her 30s in good health and CMV-seronegative. CDR3 residues: CASSPGAASGELFF. The CDR3 nucleotides read TGTGCCAGCTCACCTGGGGCTGCATCCGGGGAGCTGTTTTTT.